The clone carrying this TCR beta chain was observed many times. The source material, RNA transcripts, was used to amplify TCR beta CDR3 regions. The HTBI primer set served for first-round RT-PCR of the TCR CDR3. TCRdb fed the multiplex PCR reads into MiXCR, producing one record per CDR3 protein. The sample includes approximately 610,000 distinct CDR3 sequences, roughly 15% of them seen just once. There are 16 residues in the CDR3. In germline, CDR1 is DFQATT, CDR2 SNEGSKA (reference sequence). V was pared by 0 bases and J by 6 bases, with 11 bases of the junction left unmatched. This sample stems from a study of T cells in Graves' hyperthyroidism and ophthalmopathy.

Sequenced sample: blood. V and J are TRBV20-1 and TRBJ2-5; 9 nucleotides agree with TRBD2. This clonotype originated in a woman aged 40 to 50 with Graves' ophthalmopathy. DNA of the CDR3: TGCAGTGCTAGAGATAAGCCTAGCGGGGCCAAGCAGACCCAGTACTTC. Translating gives CSARDKPSGAKQTQYF.